Presented here are 11 T cell receptor beta chains from one specimen sequenced in a study of blood T cell repertoires in COVID-19. The repertoire was sequenced with immunoSEQ multiplex PCR; TCRdb's copy has only in-frame clones and lacks some. Of under 400,000 clones in the sample, roughly 90% were seen once. The specimen sequenced was peripheral blood. These receptors were obtained from a man in his late teens or twenties with active or convalescent COVID-19.

V usage is TRBV18 and J usage is TRBJ2-3; 7 bases map to TRBD1. Germline V gene lookup returns CDR1 KGHSH and CDR2 LQKENI. This CDR3 is 19 amino acids long. Losses at the gene ends were 2 bases for V and 5 bases for J; bases not matched to a gene: 19. The DNA of the CDR3 is TGTGCCAGCTCACCATATCCTACCCTAGGACAGGTAGGGGAAGATACGCAGTATTTT. This codes for CASSPYPTLGQVGEDTQYF.

About this clone: Other DNA sequences in the sample encode the same CDR3. This chain joins TRBV2 and TRBJ2-7, with 11 nucleotides matching TRBD2. The CDR3 has 14 amino acids. The V gene's germline CDR1 is SNHLY and CDR2 FYNNEI. V lost 5 bases, J lost 7 bases, and 7 bases stayed unmatched. CDR3 in amino acids: CASSMTSGIGEQYF. CDR3 DNA: TGTGCCAGCAGTATGACTAGCGGGATCGGGGAGCAGTACTTC.

The chain couples TRBV9 to TRBJ2-1; 7 bases align to TRBD1. This CDR3 has 15 amino acids. The germline V gene encodes CDR1 SGDLS and CDR2 YYNGEE. V shed 3 bases and J 8 bases; nucleotides not matched to a gene: 11. The CDR3 loop reads CASSAPGGDGDEQFF. The CDR3 DNA sequence: TGTGCCAGCAGCGCTCCAGGGGGAGATGGAGATGAGCAGTTCTTC.

The genes are TRBV27 and TRBJ2-1; TRBD2 aligns across 12 bases. Trimming at V came to 7 bases and at J to 0 bases, leaving 13 bases not matched to a gene. Germline V gene data show CDR1 as MNHEY and CDR2 as SMNVEV (reference sequence). This CDR3 spans 19 amino acids. The CDR3 DNA reads as TGTGCCAGCACCCAACTAGGACTAGCGGGAACCAGCTCCTACAATGAGCAGTTCTTC. Residues: CASTQLGLAGTSSYNEQFF.

The chain links TRBV11-1 to TRBJ1-1; 10 bases align to TRBD1. The J segment lost 5 bases and the V segment lost 5 bases, leaving 5 bases of the junction unmatched. This CDR3 spans 14 amino acids. CDR1 is SGHAT and CDR2 is FQDESV in the germline V gene (reference sequence). CDR3 residues: CASSRQGARTEAFF. CDR3 sequence (DNA): TGTGCCAGCAGCCGACAGGGGGCGCGGACTGAAGCTTTCTTT.

The V gene is TRBV9, the J gene TRBJ1-2; 7 bases agree with TRBD1. V trimming: 3 bases; J trimming: 7 bases; junction bases outside the gene matches: 6. The germline CDR1 and CDR2 sequences are SGDLS and YYNGEE. The CDR3 extends over 13 amino acids. The CDR3 region has the DNA TGTGCCAGCAGCGCCCGACAGGGTGGTGGCTACACCTTC. This translates into CASSARQGGGYTF.

This chain links TRBV21-1 with TRBJ2-6; the DNA was not used to check the table's D call, TRBD2. TRBV21-1 is a pseudogene locus. The CDR3 length is 18 residues. The CDR3 reads CATNKGRRLSSGANVLTF. In DNA, the CDR3 is TGTGCCACTAATAAAGGGAGGAGGTTAAGTTCTGGGGCCAACGTGCTGACTTTC.

This CDR3 reads CASSLFNTQYF. For the CDR3, the DNA is TGTGCCAGCAGTTTATTTAATACGCAGTATTTT. The chain couples TRBV27 to TRBJ2-3; unclear D gene. CDR1 is MNHEY and CDR2 is SMNVEV in the germline V gene (reference sequence). CDR3 length: 11 amino acids. The ends were cut back, 1 base at V and 7 bases at J, with 3 bases in the middle.

The CDR3 DNA reads TGTGCCAGCAGCGTTAACAGGGAGACCTCTGGAAACACCATATATTTT. It specifies CASSVNRETSGNTIYF. This chain links TRBV9 with TRBJ1-3; TRBD1 might be the D (6 bases). This CDR3 region has 16 residues. The ends were cut back, 2 bases at V and 0 bases at J, with 12 bases in the middle. Germline V gene lookup returns CDR1 SGDLS and CDR2 YYNGEE.

J is TRBJ2-7 and V is TRBV4-2; 9 bases map to TRBD2. CDR1 and CDR2 (germline): LGHNA, YNFKEQ. Trimming took 3 bases from V and 2 from J; bases not matched to a gene: 8. The CDR3 runs 16 residues. The CDR3 loop is CASSQLLAGGAYEQYF. CDR3 sequence (DNA): TGTGCCAGCAGCCAGCTACTAGCGGGCGGGGCCTACGAGCAGTACTTC.

The rearrangement links TRBV6-5 to TRBJ2-7; 11 positions match TRBD2. J lost 3 bases, V lost 7 bases, and 5 bases had no gene match. The CDR3 extends over 14 amino acids. Germline V CDR1 and CDR2: MNHEY, SVGAGI. In DNA, the CDR3 is TGTGCCAGCACCAAACTAGCGGGAGACTACGAGCAGTACTTC. This codes for CASTKLAGDYEQYF.